Following are 29 T cell receptor beta chains from one sample sequenced in a study of blood T cell repertoires in COVID-19. The protocol was immunoSEQ multiplex PCR, while the TCRdb copy is restricted to in-frame clones and leaves out a portion. The sample holds 140,000 or so clones, approximately 86% seen once. Sample: peripheral blood. The receptors stem from a woman aged 45-59 years with acute or convalescent COVID-19.

The gene calls are TRBV5-4 and TRBJ2-6, with D tentatively TRBD1 (5 bases). Germline CDR1 reads SGHNT; CDR2 reads YYREEE (reference sequence). V was clipped by 4 bases and J by 0 bases, with 8 bases between them. This CDR3 contains 15 residues. The CDR3, as DNA: TGTGCCAGCAGCGCAGACAGCTCTGGGGCCAACGTCCTGACTTTC. This translates into CASSADSSGANVLTF.

The chain has TRBV5-4 and TRBJ2-6; no reliable D call. The CDR3 length is 15 residues. V was clipped by 0 bases and J by 4 bases, with 8 bases between them. CDR1 SGHNT and CDR2 YYREEE come from the germline V gene (reference sequence). The CDR3 region has the DNA TGTGCCAGCAGCTTGGAGCCGTCCGGGGCCAACGTCCTGACTTTC. Translation gives CASSLEPSGANVLTF.

The chain employs TRBV5-4 and TRBJ2-1; TRBD1 matches 7 bases. This CDR3 comprises 15 residues. V shed 0 bases, J shed 6 bases, and the junction held 6 bases outside the gene matches. CDR1 and CDR2 (germline): SGHNT, YYREEE (reference sequence). The CDR3 nucleotides read TGTGCCAGCAGCTTGGGCCTACGACAGGGCAATGAGCAGTTCTTC. Translated, it gives CASSLGLRQGNEQFF.

The chain employs TRBV30 and TRBJ2-2, with D possibly being TRBD1 (6 bases). The V gene lost 4 bases and the J gene lost 2 bases, with 11 bases spanning the gap. This CDR3 region has 14 residues. The germline V gene encodes CDR1 GTSNPN and CDR2 SVGIG (reference sequence). CDR3 DNA: TGTGCCTGGACTACCGGGACAAACACCGGGGAGCTGTTTTTT. Translated, it gives CAWTTGTNTGELFF. Full variable domain (missing parts from reference TRBV30 and TRBJ2-2): SQTIHQWPATLVQPVGSPLSLECTVEGTSNPNLYWYRQAAGRGLQLLFYSVGIGQISSEVPQNLSASRPQDRQFILSSKKLLLSDSGFYLCAWTTGTNTGELFFGEGSRLTVL.

J is TRBJ2-3 and V is TRBV5-6; no clear D. The CDR3 contains 12 residues. Germline-derived CDR1 and CDR2 are SGHDT and YYEEEE. Trimming shortened V by 4 bases and J by 2 bases, and 5 bases separated the two germline ends. The CDR3: CASSELTDTQYF. The CDR3 coding sequence is TGTGCCAGCAGCGAGCTCACAGATACGCAGTATTTT.

V usage is TRBV4-1 and J usage is TRBJ2-7, with D perhaps TRBD2 (6 bases). This CDR3 contains 15 residues. V lost 0 bases, J lost 2 bases, and 11 bases lay in between. The V gene's germline CDR1 is MGHRA and CDR2 YSYEKL. CDR3 sequence (DNA): TGCGCCAGCAGCCAAGATCTGCGCGGGACCTACGAGCAGTACTTC. As protein: CASSQDLRGTYEQYF.

This clone has a count of ten or more. The chain carries TRBV19 and TRBJ1-2; 7 bases line up with TRBD1. Germline CDR1 LNHDA, CDR2 SQIVND (reference sequence). With 5 bases clipped from V and 0 bases from J, the junction kept 12 bases outside the gene matches. This CDR3 is built from 17 residues. This CDR3 is CASSSLPGTAANYGYTF. In DNA, the CDR3 is TGTGCCAGTAGTTCCCTCCCCGGGACAGCAGCTAACTATGGCTACACCTTC.

The chain uses TRBV6-1 and TRBJ1-1; no clear D. V was cut by 2 bases and J by 5 bases, with 9 bases left in between. Germline CDR1 MNHNS, CDR2 SASEGT. The CDR3 extends over 13 amino acids. The CDR3 loop is CASSESEVTEAFF. CDR3 sequence (DNA): TGTGCCAGCAGTGAATCAGAGGTTACTGAAGCTTTCTTT.

As regards this clone: The junction departs from germline at one end; a sequencing error may be responsible. The chain uses TRBV5-4 and TRBJ2-2; 9 nucleotides match TRBD2. Per germline, CDR1 SGHNT and CDR2 YYREEE (reference sequence). The CDR3 has 17 amino acids. CDR3 amino acids: CASSQPGAGGPTRELFF. CDR3 DNA: TGTGCCAGCAGCCAACCAGGGGCGGGAGGGCCCACCCGGGAGCTGTTTTTT.

This clone was counted only a few times. The chain is built from TRBV5-8 and TRBJ1-6; D not resolved. The CDR3 spans 12 residues. CDR1 is SGHTS and CDR2 is YDEGEE in the germline V gene. V shed 4 bases and J shed 8 bases, with 7 bases lying between them. CDR3 sequence: CASSIRYSPLHF. The CDR3 DNA sequence: TGTGCCAGCAGCATTCGGTATTCACCCCTCCACTTT. Complete variable domain (other parts from reference TRBV5-8 and TRBJ1-6): EAGVTQSPTHLIKTRGQQATLRCSPISGHTSVYWYQQALGLGLQFLLWYDEGEERNRGNFPPRFSGRQFPNYSSELNVNALELEDSALYLCASSIRYSPLHFGNGTRLTVT.

Only one count was recorded for this clone. This chain joins TRBV7-2 and TRBJ2-7; a weak D match, TRBD1 (5 bases). In germline, CDR1 is SGHTA, CDR2 FQGNSA. V gave up 4 bases and J gave up 3 bases, with 16 bases separating them. The CDR3 covers 15 residues. The CDR3 reads CASSSTAYGVYEQYF. In DNA form, the CDR3 reads TGTGCCAGCAGCTCGACAGCGTATGGGGTCTACGAGCAGTACTTC.

This rearrangement joins TRBV19 to TRBJ1-2; TRBD1 might be the D (6 bases). Trimming took off 5 bases at V and 3 bases at J, with 10 bases between the two ends. CDR3 length: 13 residues. Germline V gives CDR1 LNHDA, CDR2 SQIVND (reference sequence). The CDR3 nucleotides are TGTGCCAGTAGTCCAGGACAGCACTATGGCTACACCTTC. The encoded protein is CASSPGQHYGYTF.

J is TRBJ2-1 and V is TRBV15, with D maybe TRBD2 (5 bases). V was cut by 0 bases and J by 9 bases, with 6 bases left in between. Germline V gives CDR1 LNHNV, CDR2 YYDKDF (reference sequence). This CDR3 spans 12 amino acids. CDR3 DNA: TGTGCCACCAGCAGAGATGAGGGTGAGCAGTTCTTC. It codes for CATSRDEGEQFF.

The rearrangement uses TRBV6-4 and TRBJ2-1, with D tentatively TRBD2 (6 bases). CDR1 and CDR2 (germline): MRHNA, SNTAGT. Trimming took off 8 bases at V and 9 bases at J, with 23 bases between the two ends. The CDR3 length is 15 residues. This CDR3 is CASRTSSAGTGEQFF. In DNA form, the CDR3 reads TGTGCCAGCCGGACGTCGTCCGCGGGGACGGGTGAGCAGTTCTTC.

V and J are TRBV30 and TRBJ1-5; D may be TRBD1 (5 bases). Trimming cost V 2 bases and J 6 bases, with 14 bases left between them. Germline CDR1 reads GTSNPN; CDR2 reads SVGIG (reference sequence). This CDR3 contains 14 residues. The CDR3 DNA reads TGTGCCTGGAGTCATCAGGGTATAGGTCAGCCCCAGCATTTT. Translating gives CAWSHQGIGQPQHF.

The rearrangement uses TRBV5-1 and TRBJ1-2, with TRBD1 matching over 9 bases. The CDR3 is made up of 14 amino acids. V lost 2 bases and J lost 5; bases outside the gene matches: 4. Germline loops: CDR1 SGHRS, CDR2 YFSETQ. Here the CDR3 reads CASSFADRGYGYTF. The CDR3 region has the DNA TGCGCCAGCAGCTTCGCGGACAGGGGATATGGCTACACCTTC.

V and J are TRBV10-2 and TRBJ2-3; D is uncertain. This CDR3 comprises 15 residues. From germline, CDR1 is WSHSY and CDR2 SAAADI. Trimming shortened V by 2 bases and J by 1 base, and 10 bases separated the two germline ends. The CDR3 DNA sequence: TGCGCCAGCAGTGAGGGGTTCCAGGGCACAGATACGCAGTATTTT. Encoded protein: CASSEGFQGTDTQYF.

This rearrangement joins TRBV4-2 to TRBJ1-2, with a tentative D call TRBD1 (5 bases). With 4 bases removed from V and 8 bases from J, the gap between germline ends came to 17 bases. The CDR3 sequence is 14 residues long. CDR1 is LGHNA, CDR2 YNFKEQ, per germline. CDR3 protein: CASSRPRAGKGYTF. The CDR3 DNA sequence: TGTGCCAGCAGCCGACCACGGGCAGGGAAAGGCTACACCTTC.

The rearrangement uses TRBV27 and TRBJ1-4; 10 nucleotides align to TRBD1. Germline assignment: CDR1 MNHEY and CDR2 SMNVEV (reference sequence). This CDR3 is built from 19 residues. The V gene end was trimmed by 0 bases and the J gene end by 8 bases; junction bases not matched to a gene: 15. DNA for the CDR3: TGTGCCAGCAGTTTATCGCCCGGCGAGAGACAGGGGGCTTGGGAAAAACTGTTTTTT. Its translation: CASSLSPGERQGAWEKLFF. Full variable domain (remainder filled in from reference TRBV27 and TRBJ1-4): EAQVTQNPRYLITVTGKKLTVTCSQNMNHEYMSWYRQDPGLGLRQIYYSMNVEVTDKGDVPEGYKVSRKEKRNFPLILESPSPNQTSLYFCASSLSPGERQGAWEKLFFGSGTQLSVL.

The rearrangement joins TRBV10-3 to TRBJ1-3; a possible D gene is TRBD1 (6 bases). The CDR3 length is 14 residues. CDR1 is ENHRY, CDR2 SYGVKD, per germline. Deletions cut 7 bases from V and 4 bases from J, with 14 bases between. In nucleotides, the CDR3 is TGTGCCATCACCTCACAGGGAACAGGAAACACCATATATTTT. It yields the protein CAITSQGTGNTIYF.

The V gene is TRBV2, the J gene TRBJ2-7; D uncertain. Germline V gene data show CDR1 as SNHLY and CDR2 as FYNNEI. The CDR3 consists of 12 residues. Trimming removed 3 bases from V and 4 bases from J, with 7 bases in between. The CDR3 DNA reads TGTGCCAGCAGTGAGAGATGGTACGAGCAGTACTTC. It is translated as CASSERWYEQYF.

DNA for the CDR3: TGTGCCAGCAGTCGGGGACTAGCCTTCGACACAGATACGCAGTATTTT. Protein sequence: CASSRGLAFDTDTQYF. The rearrangement links TRBV6-6 to TRBJ2-3; 9 bases align to TRBD2. The CDR3 consists of 16 residues. The V gene end was trimmed by 5 bases and the J gene end by 2 bases; junction bases not matched to a gene: 8. Germline CDR1 reads MNHNY; CDR2 reads SVGAGI (reference sequence).

The rearrangement uses TRBV20-1 and TRBJ1-5; 8 bases align to TRBD1. CDR3 size: 14 residues. Looked up from germline, CDR1 is DFQATT and CDR2 is SNEGSKA (reference sequence). V lost 3 bases and J lost 2; bases outside the gene matches: 3. The CDR3, as DNA: TGCAGTGCTAGTCTGGGACAGGGCAATCAGCCCCAGCATTTT. Protein: CSASLGQGNQPQHF.

The chain combines TRBV30 with TRBJ1-2; the D is unclear. This CDR3 spans 14 amino acids. V dropped 4 bases and J dropped 7 bases, with 19 bases sitting between them. CDR1 is GTSNPN and CDR2 is SVGIG in the germline V gene (reference sequence). The CDR3 sequence: CAWNLSPGGSGYTF. The DNA of the CDR3 is TGTGCCTGGAACCTATCTCCAGGTGGCTCTGGCTACACCTTC.

This chain uses TRBV20-1 with TRBJ2-1; D is undetermined. Germline V gives CDR1 DFQATT, CDR2 SNEGSKA (reference sequence). This CDR3 has 14 residues. The germline V and J ends were trimmed by 3 bases and 13 bases, with 22 bases remaining between them. CDR3: CSASGRSLKPFQFF. The CDR3 DNA reads TGCAGTGCTAGTGGTCGGTCTCTAAAACCCTTCCAGTTCTTC.

The chain is built from TRBV19 and TRBJ1-4; a possible D gene is TRBD1 (6 bases). The germline V gene has CDR1 LNHDA and CDR2 SQIVND (reference sequence). Trimming took off 1 base at V and 8 bases at J, with 20 bases between the two ends. This CDR3 region has 17 residues. As DNA, the CDR3 is TGTGCCAGTAGTATAGTTGGGAACAGGGCAAGACGGGAAAAACTGTTTTTT. Its translation is CASSIVGNRARREKLFF. Full variable domain (remainder filled in from reference TRBV19 and TRBJ1-4): DGGITQSPKYLFRKEGQNVTLSCEQNLNHDAMYWYRQDPGQGLRLIYYSQIVNDFQKGDIAEGYSVSREKKESFPLTVTSAQKNPTAFYLCASSIVGNRARREKLFFGSGTQLSVL.

The chain recombines TRBV5-1 with TRBJ2-7, with 11 nucleotides matching TRBD2. The CDR3 runs to 15 residues. The junction had 4 bases not matched to a gene; V was cut back by 0 bases and J by 5 bases. CDR1 is SGHRS and CDR2 is YFSETQ in the germline V gene. This CDR3 reads CASSLASGGTNEQYF. The CDR3 nucleotides are TGCGCCAGCAGCTTGGCTAGCGGGGGGACTAACGAGCAGTACTTC. The whole variable domain, remainder taken from reference TRBV5-1 and TRBJ2-7, is KAGVTQTPRYLIKTRGQQVTLSCSPISGHRSVSWYQQTPGQGLQFLFEYFSETQRNKGNFPGRFSGRQFSNSRSEMNVSTLELGDSALYLCASSLASGGTNEQYFGPGTRLTVT.

The chain couples TRBV11-3 to TRBJ2-1; 15 nucleotides align to TRBD2. The CDR3 runs to 19 residues. Germline CDR1 and CDR2: SGHNT and YENEEA. With 3 bases clipped from V and 10 bases from J, the junction kept 16 bases outside the gene matches. The CDR3 spells CASSFGRGLAGGPDREQFF. CDR3 DNA sequence: TGTGCCAGCAGCTTCGGCCGAGGACTAGCGGGAGGGCCTGATAGGGAGCAGTTCTTC.

This sequence joins TRBV27 and TRBJ2-7; 10 nucleotides align to TRBD2. The CDR3 covers 15 residues. CDR1 is MNHEY, CDR2 SMNVEV, per germline (reference sequence). J lost 4 bases, V lost 3 bases, and 6 bases had no gene match. Written as DNA, the CDR3 is TGTGCCAGCAGTTTTTACCTAGCGGGAGAATACGAGCAGTACTTC. Translation gives CASSFYLAGEYEQYF.